These 13 T cell receptor beta chains came from one sample sequenced in a study of cytomegalovirus exposure and HLA in healthy donors. Primers for the PCR totalled 60 Vbeta and 13 Jbeta. The assay was immunoSEQ multiplex PCR, and TCRdb's table has in-frame clones only and misses some. There are about 76,000 clones in the sample; 65% to 80% occur only once, and around 10% lies in the top ten. What was sequenced was PBMCs. The source of these receptors is a woman between 40 and 50 years old in good health and CMV-seropositive.

The V and J genes are TRBV7-6 and TRBJ1-5; tentative D call: TRBD1 (6 bases). The CDR3 has 16 amino acids. V was shortened by 5 bases and J by 1 base, with 15 bases between the two germline ends. CDR1 is SGHVS, CDR2 FNYEAQ, per germline. DNA of the CDR3: TGTGCCAGCAGCCCCGGGGGGGGCACCAGCAATCAGCCCCAGCATTTT. Protein product: CASSPGGGTSNQPQHF.

This chain uses TRBV6-5 with TRBJ2-3, with D possibly TRBD2 on 5 matching bases. This CDR3 is 13 amino acids long. With 0 bases removed from V and 5 bases from J, the gap between germline ends came to 6 bases. Germline V lookup: CDR1 MNHEY, CDR2 SVGAGI. CDR3 loop: CASSYSRGDTQYF. As DNA, the CDR3 is TGTGCCAGCAGTTACTCACGGGGAGATACGCAGTATTTT.

Here the CDR3 DNA reads TGTGCCAGCAGCGTTCGACTAGCGGGGAGGGATGAGCAGTTCTTC. Its protein is CASSVRLAGRDEQFF. The chain recombines TRBV11-3 with TRBJ2-1; TRBD2 matches at 11 bases. The CDR3 covers 15 residues. After removal of 5 bases from V and 8 bases from J, the junction contained 8 bases not matched to a gene. CDR1 and CDR2 (germline): SGHNT, YENEEA.

In DNA, the CDR3 is TGCGCCAGCAGCTTGCTGGCAGGGCAGCGTGAGGAGACCCAGTACTTC. This gives the protein CASSLLAGQREETQYF. The V gene is TRBV5-1, the J gene TRBJ2-5; D possibly corresponds to TRBD1 (5 bases). The germline V and J ends were trimmed by 1 base and 5 bases, with 18 bases remaining between them. CDR3 length equals 16 residues. Germline CDR1 and CDR2: SGHRS and YFSETQ.

The CDR3 here is CASLIVEDGYTF. DNA of the CDR3: TGTGCCAGCCTAATTGTGGAGGATGGCTACACCTTC. The chain carries TRBV6-6 and TRBJ1-2; D is ambiguous. Between the trimmed V and J ends, which lost 8 bases and 6 bases, there was a span of 13 bases. This CDR3 spans 12 amino acids. Germline CDR1 is MNHNY and CDR2 is SVGAGI (reference sequence).

The chain couples TRBV2 to TRBJ1-1; weak D call: TRBD1 (6 bases). The CDR3 is 14 amino acids. Germline V gene data show CDR1 as SNHLY and CDR2 as FYNNEI. V was cut by 3 bases and J by 0 bases, with 8 bases left in between. The CDR3 coding sequence is TGTGCCAGCAGTGATAGGGGGTTGAACACTGAAGCTTTCTTT. This gives the protein CASSDRGLNTEAFF.

The V gene is TRBV5-1, the J gene TRBJ1-6; no clear D gene. Per germline, CDR1 SGHRS and CDR2 YFSETQ. This CDR3 region has 14 residues. V lost 0 bases and J 5 bases, leaving 6 bases between the germline ends. CDR3 loop: CASSLGQDNSPLHF. CDR3 coding DNA: TGCGCCAGCAGCTTGGGGCAGGATAATTCACCCCTCCACTTT.

The rearrangement links TRBV28 to TRBJ1-2, with D possibly TRBD1 on 5 matching bases. Per germline, CDR1 MDHEN and CDR2 SYDVKM. This CDR3 has 13 amino acids. The CDR3 bases are TGTGCTGAGGGACTTCCGGGGATCGGTGGCTACACCTTC. This sequence encodes CAEGLPGIGGYTF.

This sequence joins TRBV7-8 and TRBJ2-2, with D possibly matching TRBD2 (7 bases). The V and J ends lost 8 bases and 3 bases respectively, with 31 bases between them. This CDR3 has 20 residues. Germline V gene data show CDR1 as SGHVS and CDR2 as FQNEAQ. The CDR3, as DNA: TGTGCCAGCTCCAGCGTTACTACGTCGGGGGGCGATACACACACCGGGGAGCTGTTTTTT. Protein product: CASSSVTTSGGDTHTGELFF.

This clone appeared a few times. This chain uses TRBV7-9 with TRBJ2-1, with 7 positions matching TRBD2. V was clipped by 5 bases and J by 7 bases; unmatched bases: 8. The CDR3 loop spans 14 amino acids. Germline loops: CDR1 SEHNR, CDR2 FQNEAQ (reference sequence). CDR3 sequence reads: CASSPTSDRNEQFF. Written as DNA, the CDR3 is TGTGCCAGCAGCCCCACTAGCGATCGGAATGAGCAGTTCTTC.

This clone showed up just a few times. The chain has TRBV4-1 and TRBJ2-5, with 13 bases lining up with TRBD2. The length of the CDR3 is 16 residues. Per germline, CDR1 MGHRA and CDR2 YSYEKL. Trimming removed 2 bases from V and 5 bases from J; junction bases left unmatched: 5. DNA of the CDR3: TGCGCCAGCAGCCAACCGACTAGCGGGGGGCGGGAGACCCAGTACTTC. Its translation: CASSQPTSGGRETQYF.

This chain connects TRBV27 to TRBJ1-1; 7 positions agree with TRBD1. After removal of 4 bases from V and 8 bases from J, the junction contained 7 bases not matched to a gene. This CDR3 has 13 amino acids. CDR1 is MNHEY, CDR2 SMNVEV, per germline (reference sequence). The CDR3 DNA is TGTGCCAGCAGTTCAAGACAGGGCCGCGAAGCTTTCTTT. This translates into CASSSRQGREAFF.

The chain links TRBV5-1 to TRBJ2-7; D is unclear. The ends were cut back, 0 bases at V and 7 bases at J, with 14 bases in the middle. The CDR3 sequence is 14 residues long. Germline CDR1 and CDR2: SGHRS and YFSETQ. Here the CDR3 reads CASSLVGQDVEQYF. Here the CDR3 DNA reads TGCGCCAGCAGCTTGGTCGGTCAGGATGTGGAGCAGTACTTC.